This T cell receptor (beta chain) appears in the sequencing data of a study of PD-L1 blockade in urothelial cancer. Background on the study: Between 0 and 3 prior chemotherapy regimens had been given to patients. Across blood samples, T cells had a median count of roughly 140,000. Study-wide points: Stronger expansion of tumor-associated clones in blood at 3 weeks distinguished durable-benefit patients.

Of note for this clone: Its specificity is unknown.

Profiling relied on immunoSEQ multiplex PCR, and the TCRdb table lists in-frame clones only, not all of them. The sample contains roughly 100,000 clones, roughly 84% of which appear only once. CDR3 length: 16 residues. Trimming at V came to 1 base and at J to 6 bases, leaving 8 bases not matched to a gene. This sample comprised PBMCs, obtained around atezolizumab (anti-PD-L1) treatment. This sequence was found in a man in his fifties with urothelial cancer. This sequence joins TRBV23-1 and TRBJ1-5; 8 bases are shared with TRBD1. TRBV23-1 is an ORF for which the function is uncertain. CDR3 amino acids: CASSQLAGGRVQPQHF. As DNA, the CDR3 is TGCGCCAGCAGTCAATTGGCAGGGGGCAGGGTTCAGCCCCAGCATTTT.